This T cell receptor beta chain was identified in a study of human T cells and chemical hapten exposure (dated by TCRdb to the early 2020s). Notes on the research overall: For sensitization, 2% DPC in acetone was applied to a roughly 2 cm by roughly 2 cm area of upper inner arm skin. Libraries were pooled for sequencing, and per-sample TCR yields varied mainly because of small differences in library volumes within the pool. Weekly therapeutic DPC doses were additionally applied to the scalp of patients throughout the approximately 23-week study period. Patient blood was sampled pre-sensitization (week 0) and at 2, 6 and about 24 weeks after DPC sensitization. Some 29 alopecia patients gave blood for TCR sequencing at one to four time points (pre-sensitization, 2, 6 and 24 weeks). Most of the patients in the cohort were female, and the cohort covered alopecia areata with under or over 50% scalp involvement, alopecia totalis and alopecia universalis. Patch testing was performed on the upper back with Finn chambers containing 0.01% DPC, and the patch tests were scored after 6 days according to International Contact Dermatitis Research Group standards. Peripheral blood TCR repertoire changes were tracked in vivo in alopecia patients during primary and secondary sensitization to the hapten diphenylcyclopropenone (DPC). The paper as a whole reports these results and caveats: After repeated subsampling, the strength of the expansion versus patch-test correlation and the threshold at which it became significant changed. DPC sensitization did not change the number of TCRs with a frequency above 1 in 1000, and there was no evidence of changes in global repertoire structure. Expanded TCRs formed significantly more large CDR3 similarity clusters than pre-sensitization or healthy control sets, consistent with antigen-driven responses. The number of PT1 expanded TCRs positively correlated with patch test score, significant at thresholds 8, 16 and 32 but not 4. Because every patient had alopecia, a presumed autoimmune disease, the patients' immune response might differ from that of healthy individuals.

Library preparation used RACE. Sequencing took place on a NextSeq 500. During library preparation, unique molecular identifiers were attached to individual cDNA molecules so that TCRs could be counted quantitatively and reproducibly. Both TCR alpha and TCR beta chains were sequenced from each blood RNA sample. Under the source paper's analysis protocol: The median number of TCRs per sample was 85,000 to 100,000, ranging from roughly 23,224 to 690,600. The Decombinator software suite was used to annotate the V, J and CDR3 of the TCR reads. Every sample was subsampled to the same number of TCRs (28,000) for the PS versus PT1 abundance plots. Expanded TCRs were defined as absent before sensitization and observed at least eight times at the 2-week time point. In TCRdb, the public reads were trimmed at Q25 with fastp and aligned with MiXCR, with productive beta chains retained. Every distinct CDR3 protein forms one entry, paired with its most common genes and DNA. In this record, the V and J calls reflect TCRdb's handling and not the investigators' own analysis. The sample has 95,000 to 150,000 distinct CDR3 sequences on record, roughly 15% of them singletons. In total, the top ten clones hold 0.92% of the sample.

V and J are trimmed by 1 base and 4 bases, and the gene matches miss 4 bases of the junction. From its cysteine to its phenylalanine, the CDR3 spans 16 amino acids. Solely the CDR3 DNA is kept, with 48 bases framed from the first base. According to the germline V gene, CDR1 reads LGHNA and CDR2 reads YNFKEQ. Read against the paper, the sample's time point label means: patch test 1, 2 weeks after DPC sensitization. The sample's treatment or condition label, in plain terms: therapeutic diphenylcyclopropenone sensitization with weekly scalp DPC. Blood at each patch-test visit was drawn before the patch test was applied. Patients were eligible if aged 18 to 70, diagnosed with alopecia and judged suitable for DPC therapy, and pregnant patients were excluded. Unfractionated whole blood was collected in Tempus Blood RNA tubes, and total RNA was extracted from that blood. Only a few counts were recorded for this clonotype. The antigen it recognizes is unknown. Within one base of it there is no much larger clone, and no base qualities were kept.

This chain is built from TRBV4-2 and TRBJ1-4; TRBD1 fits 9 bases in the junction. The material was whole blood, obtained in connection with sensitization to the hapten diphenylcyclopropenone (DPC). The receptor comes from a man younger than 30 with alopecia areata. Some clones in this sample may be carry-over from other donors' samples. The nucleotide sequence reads TGTGCCAGCAGCCAAGGTTTGGGACAGGGTAATGAAAAACTGTTTTTT. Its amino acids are CASSQGLGQGNEKLFF.